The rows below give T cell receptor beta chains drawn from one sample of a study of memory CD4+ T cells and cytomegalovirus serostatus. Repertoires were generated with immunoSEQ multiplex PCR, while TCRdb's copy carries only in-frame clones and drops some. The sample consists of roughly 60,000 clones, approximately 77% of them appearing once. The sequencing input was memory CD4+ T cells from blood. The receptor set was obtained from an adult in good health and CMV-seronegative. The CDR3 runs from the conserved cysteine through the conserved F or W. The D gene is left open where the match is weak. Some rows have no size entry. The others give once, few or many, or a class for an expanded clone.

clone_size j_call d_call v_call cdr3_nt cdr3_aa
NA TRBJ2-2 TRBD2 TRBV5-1 TGCGCCAGCGGCCGGAGCGGGGGAATCGCCGGGGAGCTGTTTTTT CASGRSGGIAGELFF
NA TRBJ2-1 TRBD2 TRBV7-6 TGTGCCAGCAGCCCATCCGGGGGGGCTGATGAGCAGTTCTTC CASSPSGGADEQFF
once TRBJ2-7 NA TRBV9 TGTGCCAGCAGCGTAGGCCCGACAGCCTTAACCTACGAGCAGTACTTC CASSVGPTALTYEQYF
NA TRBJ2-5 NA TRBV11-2 TGTGCCAGCAGCTTAGGGGGGGCAGGGATCCAAGAGACCCAGTACTTC CASSLGGAGIQETQYF
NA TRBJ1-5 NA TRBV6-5 TGTGCCAGCAGTTACTCGTTTGGGCAGCCCCAGCATTTT CASSYSFGQPQHF
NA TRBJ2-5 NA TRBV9 TGTGCCAGCAGCGTAGTCAGTGGGCAAGAGACCCAGTACTTC CASSVVSGQETQYF
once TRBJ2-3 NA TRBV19 TGTGCCAGTAGTATAGGTCCAGATACGCAGTATTTT CASSIGPDTQYF
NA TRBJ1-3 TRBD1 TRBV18 TGTGCCAGCTCACTCACAGGGGAGTTTACTGGAAACACCATATATTTT CASSLTGEFTGNTIYF
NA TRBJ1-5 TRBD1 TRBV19 TGTGCCAGTAGTACACGACAGGGCGCGGAGAGTCAGCCCCAGCATTTT CASSTRQGAESQPQHF
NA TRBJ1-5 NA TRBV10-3 TGTGCCATCAGTGAGTCGGGCAGGGGATACGATCAGCCCCAGCATTTT CAISESGRGYDQPQHF
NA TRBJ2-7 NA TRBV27 TGTGCCAGCAGTTTACATACGGGAACAAGGACCTACGAGCAGTACTTC CASSLHTGTRTYEQYF
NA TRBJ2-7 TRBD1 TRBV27 TGTGCCAGCAGTTTTCTCGGGACAGGGATCTACGAGCAGTACTTC CASSFLGTGIYEQYF
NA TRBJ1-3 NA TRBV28 TGTGCCAGCAGTCCCGGACAGCTCTCTGGAAACACCATATATTTT CASSPGQLSGNTIYF
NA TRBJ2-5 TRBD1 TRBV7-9 TGTGCCAGCAGCCTCCGGACAGGAGAGACCCAGTACTTC CASSLRTGETQYF
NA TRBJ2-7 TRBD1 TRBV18 TGTGCCAGCTCACCAATGAAGGGGGCTGCGTCCTACGAGCAGTACTTC CASSPMKGAASYEQYF
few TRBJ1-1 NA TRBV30 TGTGCCTGGAGTAGGGATATGAACACTGAAGCTTTCTTT CAWSRDMNTEAFF
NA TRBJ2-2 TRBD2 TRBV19 TGTGCCAGTAGTATCTCAGCGGGAGTAAGCGGGGAGCTGTTTTTT CASSISAGVSGELFF
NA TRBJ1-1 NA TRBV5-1 TGCGCCAGCAGCTTGGCCAGACAGTCTGAAGCTTTCTTT CASSLARQSEAFF
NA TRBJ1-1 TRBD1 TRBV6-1 TGTGCCAGCAGTGACGCAGGGACAGGGGTCACTGAAGCTTTCTTT CASSDAGTGVTEAFF
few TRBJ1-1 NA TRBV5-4 TGTGCCAGCAGCTTGGAGTCAGGGAACACTGAAGCTTTCTTT CASSLESGNTEAFF
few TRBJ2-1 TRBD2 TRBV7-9 TGTGCCAGCAGCTTTAGCGGGAGGGGCTCCTACAATGAGCAGTTCTTC CASSFSGRGSYNEQFF
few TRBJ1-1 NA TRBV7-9 TGTGCCAGCAGCTTAGCGGAGGACTCGGCTGAAGCTTTCTTT CASSLAEDSAEAFF
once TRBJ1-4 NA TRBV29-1 TGCAGCGTTGAAGTAGGGACCAGTAATGAAAAACTGTTTTTT CSVEVGTSNEKLFF
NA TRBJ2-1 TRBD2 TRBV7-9 TGTGCCTTTTCAACTAGCGGGGGGGCGAATGAGCAGTTCTTC CAFSTSGGANEQFF
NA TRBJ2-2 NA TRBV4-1 TGCGCCAGCAGCCAAGAACTTTTCGGCTCACGCGGGTTGCTGTTTTTT CASSQELFGSRGLLFF
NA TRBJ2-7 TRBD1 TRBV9 TGTGCCAGCAGCGTAGATCCGGGCCCCGGGACAGGGACCTACGAGCAGTACTTC CASSVDPGPGTGTYEQYF
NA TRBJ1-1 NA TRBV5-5 TGTGCCAGCAGGGGGGGACTGCTGAACACTGAAGCTTTCTTT CASRGGLLNTEAFF
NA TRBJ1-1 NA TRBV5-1 TGCGCCAGCAGCTTGGTTCCAGTCAACACTGAAGCTTTCTTT CASSLVPVNTEAFF
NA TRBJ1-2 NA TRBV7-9 TGTGCCAGCAGCTTAGGAGGCCGTGGCTACACCTTC CASSLGGRGYTF
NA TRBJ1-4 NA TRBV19 TGTGCCAGTAACCATAAAGGGAGGGGTAATGAAAAACTGTTTTTT CASNHKGRGNEKLFF
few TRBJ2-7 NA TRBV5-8 TGTGCCAGCAAACCGGGACAACCGACCTACGAGCAGTACTTC CASKPGQPTYEQYF
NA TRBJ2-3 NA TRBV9 TGTGCCAGCAGCGTAGGTCCTAGCCACCTAACAGATACGCAGTATTTT CASSVGPSHLTDTQYF
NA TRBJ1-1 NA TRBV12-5 TGTGCTAGTGCTATGGGACAACCGAACACTGAAGCTTTCTTT CASAMGQPNTEAFF
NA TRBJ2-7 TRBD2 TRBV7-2 TGTGCCAGCAGCTCGGGACTAGGGTACTACGAGCAGTACTTC CASSSGLGYYEQYF
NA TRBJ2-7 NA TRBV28 TGTGCCAGCATCTCTTCCGGGCAGGTCCAAAAAAGCTCCTACGAGCAGTACTTC CASISSGQVQKSSYEQYF
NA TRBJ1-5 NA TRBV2 TGTGCCAGCAGCACAGGGAGCAATCAGCCCCAGCATTTT CASSTGSNQPQHF
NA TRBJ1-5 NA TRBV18 TGTGCCAGCTCAGGGGAAAGGACCCAGCCCCAGCATTTT CASSGERTQPQHF
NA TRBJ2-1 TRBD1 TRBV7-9 TGTGCCAGCAGCTTGTCGACAGGGTTCCTAAATGAGCAGTTCTTC CASSLSTGFLNEQFF
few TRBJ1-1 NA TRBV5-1 TGCGCCAGCAGCGAGGTTCCGGGGGGACGGGGCACTGAAGCTTTCTTT CASSEVPGGRGTEAFF
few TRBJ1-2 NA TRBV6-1 TGTGCCAGCGCCCTCGCAGGGCGGACAGTTGGCTACACCTTC CASALAGRTVGYTF
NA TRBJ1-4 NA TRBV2 TGTGCCAGCAGTGAAGCCGCGTTATCGGGAAAACTGTTTTTT CASSEAALSGKLFF
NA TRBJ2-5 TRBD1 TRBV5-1 TGCGCCAGCAGCTTGGAAACAGGGGGTCAAGAGACCCAGTACTTC CASSLETGGQETQYF
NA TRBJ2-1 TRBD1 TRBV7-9 TGTGCCAGCAGCGCCACAGGGGATGAGCAGTTCTTC CASSATGDEQFF
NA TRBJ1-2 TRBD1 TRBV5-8 TGTGCCAGCAGCTGGGGACAGGCCGTCTCTGGTGGCACCTTC CASSWGQAVSGGTF
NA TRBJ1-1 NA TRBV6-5 TGTGCCAGCAGTTACTTGGGAATCACTGAAGCTTTCTTT CASSYLGITEAFF
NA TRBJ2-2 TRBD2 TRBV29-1 TGCAGCGTTGAGGGGACTAGCGGGACAGAGTGGGACACCGGGGAGCTGTTTTTT CSVEGTSGTEWDTGELFF
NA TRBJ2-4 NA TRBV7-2 TGTGCCAGCAGCTTAGCGCGGGGATACGAACTAGCCAAAAACATTCAGTACTTC CASSLARGYELAKNIQYF
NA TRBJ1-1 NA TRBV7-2 TGTGCCAGCAGCTTACAGGCGACGAACACTGAAGCTTTCTTT CASSLQATNTEAFF
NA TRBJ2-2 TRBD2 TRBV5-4 TGTGCCAGCAGCCGAGGGGGACTAGCGAACACCGGGGAGCTGTTTTTT CASSRGGLANTGELFF
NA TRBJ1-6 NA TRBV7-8 TGTGCCAGCAGCTTAAGTAGGGGATCTTCACCCCTCCACTTT CASSLSRGSSPLHF
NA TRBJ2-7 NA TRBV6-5 TGTGCCAGCAGTCCCCTCGGGTCCTCTTACGAGCAGTACTTC CASSPLGSSYEQYF
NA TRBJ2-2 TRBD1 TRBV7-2 TGTGCCACCTTGGGACAGGGAAAAATCACCGGGGAGCTGTTTTTT CATLGQGKITGELFF
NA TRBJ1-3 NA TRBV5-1 TGCGCCAGCAGCTACGGGACCCCCTCTGGAAACACCATATATTTT CASSYGTPSGNTIYF